The clone carrying this T cell receptor (beta chain) was seen many times. Antigen specificity is unknown. It was with a sample-barcoded 5' primer and a J-beta primer mix that a second PCR of about 7 to 12 cycles was run. Each CDR3 protein gets one entry after TCRdb re-called the 5' RACE reads with MiXCR. The sample has roughly 1,700,000 distinct CDR3 sequences, roughly 30% seen once. These data originate in a study of blood T cells in healthy people across ages. Overall study results and limits: In long-lived donors, naive CD4+ cell counts and diversity exceeded those of aged donors.

The CDR3 has 16 amino acids. Germline lookup yields CDR1 WSHSY and CDR2 SAAADI. Trimming took 6 bases from V and 3 from J; bases not matched to a gene: 13. This chain links TRBV10-2 with TRBJ2-7, with 8 bases fitting TRBD2. The TCR comes from a woman aged 25 to 39 in good health. The sample consisted of blood. CDR3 sequence: CASRIGTTGGVYEQYF. The DNA of the CDR3 is TGCGCCAGCAGGATTGGCACCACGGGAGGGGTCTACGAGCAGTACTTC.